The 32 T cell receptor beta chains presented below share a single source sample, sequenced in a study of blood T cell repertoires in COVID-19. Clones were read by immunoSEQ multiplex PCR, and TCRdb kept only the in-frame ones, dropping some. Of hundreds of thousands of clones listed, roughly 90% are singletons. The specimen was PBMCs or T cells enriched from blood (not recorded which). These receptors all come from a woman aged 18-29 years who had been exposed to COVID-19.

The DNA of the CDR3 is TGCAGCGTCGGACTAGCGGGAGTTTACAATGAGCAGTTCTTC. Translating gives CSVGLAGVYNEQFF. V is TRBV29-1 and J is TRBJ2-1; 13 bases match TRBD2. The CDR3 is made up of 14 amino acids. The germline V gene has CDR1 SQVTM and CDR2 ANQGSEA. J gave up 4 bases and V 6 bases, and 3 bases lay outside the gene matches.

V and J are TRBV18 and TRBJ2-6; D perhaps matches TRBD1 (6 bases). V was shortened by 7 bases and J by 1 base, with 11 bases between the two germline ends. Per germline, CDR1 KGHSH and CDR2 LQKENI. This CDR3 has 15 residues. The CDR3 sequence is CASLPTGSGANVLTF. CDR3 coding DNA: TGTGCCAGCTTACCGACAGGATCTGGGGCCAACGTCCTGACTTTC.

The chain recombines TRBV5-1 with TRBJ1-1, with D perhaps TRBD1 (5 bases). V lost 4 bases and J lost 4, with 20 bases in between. The CDR3 runs 16 residues. Looked up from germline, CDR1 is SGHRS and CDR2 is YFSETQ. Here the CDR3 reads CASSLPRAEIGTEAFF. DNA for the CDR3: TGCGCCAGCAGCCTCCCCAGGGCCGAAATCGGCACTGAAGCTTTCTTT.

The rearrangement links TRBV30 to TRBJ1-3, with D unclear. Per germline, CDR1 GTSNPN and CDR2 SVGIG (reference sequence). CDR3 size: 16 residues. V lost 4 bases to trimming and J lost 2 bases, with 18 bases between them. The CDR3 protein is CAWTSSGRSPGNTIYF. The CDR3 DNA sequence: TGTGCCTGGACTTCAAGCGGCAGATCACCTGGAAACACCATATATTTT.

DNA for the CDR3: TGCGCCAGCAGCTTGGGGGGACAAGGCTACAATGAGCAGTTCTTC. Protein: CASSLGGQGYNEQFF. The V call is TRBV5-1, the J call TRBJ2-1; tentative D call: TRBD1 (6 bases). Germline CDR1 SGHRS, CDR2 YFSETQ. Deletions cut 0 bases from V and 3 bases from J, with 10 bases between. The CDR3 is made up of 15 amino acids.

This sequence joins TRBV10-2 and TRBJ2-5; TRBD1 agrees at 7 bases. The CDR3 sequence is 15 residues long. J lost 1 base, V lost 10 bases, and 12 bases had no gene match. CDR1 and CDR2 (germline): WSHSY, SAAADI. CDR3 loop: CATHSGQSSQETQYF. CDR3 DNA sequence: TGCGCCACCCACTCGGGACAGTCCTCCCAAGAGACCCAGTACTTC.

The chain links TRBV9 to TRBJ1-1, with a weak D call TRBD1 (5 bases). V lost 4 bases, J lost 3 bases, and 13 bases lay in between. Germline CDR1 is SGDLS and CDR2 is YYNGEE. The CDR3 length is 14 residues. The chain's CDR3 is CASSPPRVHTEAFF. CDR3 DNA: TGTGCCAGCAGCCCACCCAGGGTTCACACTGAAGCTTTCTTT.

The V gene is TRBV25-1, the J gene TRBJ2-7; TRBD1 might be the D (6 bases). The length of the CDR3 is 13 residues. Trimming took off 6 bases at V and 1 base at J, with 10 bases between the two ends. CDR1 and CDR2 from the germline V gene are MGHDK and SYGVNS. The CDR3 region has the DNA TGTGCCAGCAGCCCACAGGGTTCCTACGAGCAGTACTTC. It codes for CASSPQGSYEQYF.

The chain uses TRBV28 and TRBJ1-3; D unclear. The V and J ends lost 8 bases and 7 bases respectively, with 15 bases between them. This CDR3 spans 13 amino acids. Germline assignment: CDR1 MDHEN and CDR2 SYDVKM. The CDR3 DNA sequence: TGTGCCAGCGGAGGGCCGATAACGAACACCATATATTTT. Encoded protein: CASGGPITNTIYF.

This chain joins TRBV12-2 and TRBJ2-7; the D call of TRBD2 is as the table states it, not checked on the DNA. TRBV12-2 is designated a pseudogene. The CDR3 loop spans 15 amino acids. The CDR3 sequence is CASRLNLTDFYEQYF. The CDR3 DNA reads TGTGCAAGTCGCTTAAACTTGACCGACTTCTACGAGCAGTACTTC.

This clone showed up just once. The chain employs TRBV19 and TRBJ1-2, with D unclear. With 2 bases removed from V and 4 bases from J, the gap between germline ends came to 8 bases. Germline V gene sequence: CDR1 LNHDA, CDR2 SQIVND (reference sequence). The CDR3 is 13 residues long. The CDR3: CASSILRGYGYTF. CDR3 sequence (DNA): TGTGCCAGTAGTATACTTCGGGGCTATGGCTACACCTTC.

The gene calls are TRBV19 and TRBJ2-7; 9 bases align to TRBD2. V was pared by 0 bases and J by 0 bases, with 0 bases of the junction left unmatched. The germline V gene has CDR1 LNHDA and CDR2 SQIVND (reference sequence). The CDR3 loop spans 15 amino acids. The CDR3 sequence: CASSIDSGSSYEQYF. The CDR3 DNA is TGTGCCAGTAGTATAGATAGCGGGAGCTCCTACGAGCAGTACTTC.

The gene calls are TRBV4-3 and TRBJ2-3; 8 bases are shared with TRBD2. The junction had 1 base not matched to a gene; V was cut back by 1 base and J by 1 base. Germline values: CDR1 LGHNA, CDR2 YSLEER. The CDR3 has 15 residues. The CDR3 DNA is TGCGCCAGCAGCCAAGTAGCGGGGCGCACAGATACGCAGTATTTT. Residues: CASSQVAGRTDTQYF.

V gene TRBV27 combines with J gene TRBJ2-3; no clear D. This CDR3 has 14 amino acids. V dropped 5 bases and J dropped 2 bases, with 11 bases sitting between them. The germline V gene encodes CDR1 MNHEY and CDR2 SMNVEV (reference sequence). The DNA for the CDR3 is TGTGCCAGCAGTGGCGGCCATTACACAGATACGCAGTATTTT. Protein product: CASSGGHYTDTQYF.

The chain recombines TRBV4-3 with TRBJ1-5; 7 bases align to TRBD1. In germline, CDR1 is LGHNA, CDR2 YSLEER. The CDR3 spans 17 residues. The junction had 15 bases not matched to a gene; V was cut back by 2 bases and J by 8 bases. Written as DNA, the CDR3 is TGCGCCAGCAGCCAATCGCCAATTGGGACAGTTAGTGAGCCCCAGCATTTT. It translates to CASSQSPIGTVSEPQHF.

The chain employs TRBV6-6 and TRBJ2-5, with a weak D call TRBD2 (5 bases). Germline V gene sequence: CDR1 MNHNY, CDR2 SVGAGI (reference sequence). CDR3 length: 13 amino acids. V was clipped by 6 bases and J by 5 bases, with 13 bases between them. CDR3 protein: CASSRGNGETQYF. The CDR3 DNA reads as TGTGCCAGCAGCCGGGGAAATGGGGAGACCCAGTACTTC.

The chain couples TRBV3-1 (or the pseudogene TRBV3-2) to TRBJ2-7; tentative D call: TRBD2 (5 bases). Germline loops: CDR1 LGHDT, CDR2 YNNKEL (reference sequence). With 4 bases removed from V and 4 bases from J, the gap between germline ends came to 17 bases. The CDR3 runs 15 residues. The CDR3 DNA is TGTGCCAGCAGCCCCCGTCCGGGAATTCTGTACGAGCAGTACTTC. It encodes CASSPRPGILYEQYF.

This chain uses TRBV5-1 with TRBJ2-5, with TRBD1 as a possible D gene (5 bases). The CDR3 has 15 residues. V shed 1 base and J shed 4 bases, with 14 bases lying between them. Per the germline V gene, CDR1 is SGHRS and CDR2 is YFSETQ. CDR3 in amino acids: CASSLLAGYRETQYF. CDR3 DNA sequence: TGCGCCAGCAGCTTGTTGGCAGGGTACCGAGAGACCCAGTACTTC.

This clone was detected a few times. The rearrangement links TRBV6-5 to TRBJ2-1; TRBD1 agrees at 11 bases. The CDR3 contains 13 residues. J was trimmed by 6 bases and V by 8 bases; bases with no gene match: 3. Looked up from germline, CDR1 is MNHEY and CDR2 is SVGAGI. DNA of the CDR3: TGTGCCAGCCTGGGGACAGGGGGCAATGAGCAGTTCTTC. Translation: CASLGTGGNEQFF.

The chain joins TRBV5-4 to TRBJ2-5, with 8 positions matching TRBD2. The V gene end was trimmed by 2 bases and the J gene end by 4 bases; junction bases not matched to a gene: 7. Per germline, CDR1 SGHNT and CDR2 YYREEE (reference sequence). The CDR3 spans 15 residues. The CDR3 DNA follows: TGTGCCAGCAGCTTTCGGGGGGGGGCCGGAGAGACCCAGTACTTC. It is translated as CASSFRGGAGETQYF.

This chain connects TRBV7-2 to TRBJ1-1, with D perhaps TRBD1 (6 bases). V was trimmed by 1 base and J by 3 bases, leaving 12 bases between them. This CDR3 has 15 residues. The germline gives CDR1 SGHTA, CDR2 FQGNSA. CDR3 region: CASSLGGTIDTEAFF. In DNA form, the CDR3 reads TGTGCCAGCAGCTTAGGTGGGACAATCGACACTGAAGCTTTCTTT.

This rearrangement joins TRBV7-9 to TRBJ1-2; D gene unclear. Deletions cut 1 base from V and 8 bases from J, with 11 bases between. This CDR3 has 13 residues. Germline assignment: CDR1 SEHNR and CDR2 FQNEAQ (reference sequence). CDR3 amino acids: CASSLGSGGGYTF. CDR3 DNA sequence: TGTGCCAGCAGCTTAGGGTCCGGAGGAGGCTACACCTTC.

A few counts support this clone. The chain employs TRBV25-1 and TRBJ2-1; 12 bases map to TRBD1. The CDR3 has 16 amino acids. Germline CDR1 and CDR2: MGHDK and SYGVNS. With V trimmed by 2 bases and J by 7 bases, 6 bases remained unmatched. CDR3 DNA: TGTGCCAGCAGTGAAGATCGGGACAGGGGGCGGAATGAGCAGTTCTTC. Its translation: CASSEDRDRGRNEQFF.

This clone was seen only once. The chain couples TRBV21-1 to TRBJ2-7; the listed D gene, TRBD2, was not tested against the DNA. TRBV21-1 is a listed pseudogene. The CDR3 extends over 16 amino acids. The CDR3 DNA reads as TGTGCCAGCAGCCCCCCGGGAGGGGACCTTACCTACGAGCAGTACTTC. It is translated as CASSPPGGDLTYEQYF.

The rearrangement uses TRBV4-2 and TRBJ1-4; 7 bases are a match to TRBD1. The germline CDR1 and CDR2 sequences are LGHNA and YNFKEQ. The CDR3 spans 18 residues. Trimming cost V 1 base and J 3 bases; bases outside gene matches: 11. The CDR3 here is CASSQVGGGSLSNEKLFF. In DNA, the CDR3 is TGTGCCAGCAGCCAAGTTGGAGGGGGCTCGTTATCTAATGAAAAACTGTTTTTT.

The chain joins TRBV27 to TRBJ2-3, with D possibly TRBD1 on 6 matching bases. Trimming removed 3 bases at V and 1 base at J, with 11 bases between. This CDR3 has 15 residues. CDR1 is MNHEY and CDR2 is SMNVEV in the germline V gene (reference sequence). The CDR3 loop is CASSFKDRGTDTQYF. DNA for the CDR3: TGTGCCAGCAGTTTTAAGGACAGAGGCACAGATACGCAGTATTTT.

The rearrangement joins TRBV4-3 to TRBJ1-1; tentatively, D is TRBD1 (5 bases). The ends were cut back, 4 bases at V and 1 base at J, with 10 bases in the middle. The germline CDR1 and CDR2 sequences are LGHNA and YSLEER. CDR3 length equals 14 residues. CDR3 region: CASSPTVENTEAFF. The CDR3 nucleotides are TGCGCCAGCAGCCCGACAGTTGAGAACACTGAAGCTTTCTTT.

V usage is TRBV24-1 and J usage is TRBJ2-1; a weak D match, TRBD2 (6 bases). Germline V gene sequence: CDR1 KGHDR, CDR2 SFDVKD. The CDR3 is 16 residues long. Deletions cut 4 bases from V and 3 bases from J, with 15 bases between. CDR3 coding DNA: TGTGCCACCAGTGACAGACTAGTACGGGACTACAATGAGCAGTTCTTC. The encoded protein is CATSDRLVRDYNEQFF.

CDR3 nucleotide sequence: TGTGCCAGCAGCCGGGCTGAACAGGGCCGGGGAGCTTTCTTT. Its protein is CASSRAEQGRGAFF. The chain couples TRBV5-8 to TRBJ1-1; TRBD1 is a possible D gene (6 bases). The CDR3 runs to 14 residues. V lost 4 bases to trimming and J lost 10 bases, with 20 bases between them. The germline CDR1 and CDR2 sequences are SGHTS and YDEGEE.

V is TRBV10-3 and J is TRBJ2-7; 7 nucleotides line up with TRBD1. CDR1 is ENHRY and CDR2 is SYGVKD in the germline V gene. Losses at the gene ends were 7 bases for V and 0 bases for J; bases not matched to a gene: 6. The CDR3 runs to 14 residues. The CDR3 loop is CAIMNGQDSYEQYF. CDR3 DNA: TGTGCCATCATGAACGGACAGGACTCCTACGAGCAGTACTTC.

This chain uses TRBV18 with TRBJ2-5; D is undetermined. The length of the CDR3 is 14 residues. Trimming pared 4 bases from V and 0 bases from J, leaving 9 bases between. CDR1 is KGHSH and CDR2 is LQKENI in the germline V gene. The CDR3 reads CASSQNSYQETQYF. CDR3 in DNA: TGTGCCAGCTCACAAAACAGCTACCAAGAGACCCAGTACTTC.

V gene TRBV13 combines with J gene TRBJ2-6, with unresolved D. Germline CDR1 is PRHDT and CDR2 is FYEKMQ (reference sequence). Trimming took off 3 bases at V and 2 bases at J, with 8 bases between the two ends. The CDR3 extends over 15 amino acids. The CDR3 DNA reads as TGTGCCAGCAGCTTCTATACCCCTGGGGCCAACGTCCTGACTTTC. It codes for CASSFYTPGANVLTF.